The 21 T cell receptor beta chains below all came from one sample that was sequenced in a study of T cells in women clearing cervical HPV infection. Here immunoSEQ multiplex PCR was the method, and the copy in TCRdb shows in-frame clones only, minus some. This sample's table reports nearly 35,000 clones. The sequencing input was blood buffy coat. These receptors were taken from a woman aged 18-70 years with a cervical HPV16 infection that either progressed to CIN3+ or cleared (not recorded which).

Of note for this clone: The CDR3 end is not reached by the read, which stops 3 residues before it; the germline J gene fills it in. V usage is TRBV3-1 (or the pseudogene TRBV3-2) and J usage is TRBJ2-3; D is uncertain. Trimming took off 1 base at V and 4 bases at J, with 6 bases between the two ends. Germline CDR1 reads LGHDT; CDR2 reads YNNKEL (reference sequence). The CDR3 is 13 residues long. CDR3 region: CASSQGEADTQYF. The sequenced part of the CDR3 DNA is TGTGCCAGCAGCCAAGGTGAGGCAGATACG.

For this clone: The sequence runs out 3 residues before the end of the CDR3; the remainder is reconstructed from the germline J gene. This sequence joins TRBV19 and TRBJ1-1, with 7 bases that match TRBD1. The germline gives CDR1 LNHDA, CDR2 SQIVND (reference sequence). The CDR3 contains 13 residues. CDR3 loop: CASGQGQAGGAFF. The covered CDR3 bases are TGTGCCAGTGGCCAAGGACAGGCCGGAGGG.

CDR3 bases read: TGCAGTGCCCAACGGGACTGGATCTACAATGAG. Protein product: CSAQRDWIYNE. From start to end, the CDR3 is CSAQRDWIYNEQFF. The chain couples TRBV20-1 to TRBJ2-1, with D possibly TRBD2 on 6 matching bases. The read comes to an end 3 residues before the CDR3 does, leaving the germline J gene to fill in the end. Germline-derived CDR1 and CDR2 are DFQATT and SNEGSKA (reference sequence). V dropped 6 bases and J dropped 3 bases, with 15 bases sitting between them. This CDR3 spans 14 amino acids.

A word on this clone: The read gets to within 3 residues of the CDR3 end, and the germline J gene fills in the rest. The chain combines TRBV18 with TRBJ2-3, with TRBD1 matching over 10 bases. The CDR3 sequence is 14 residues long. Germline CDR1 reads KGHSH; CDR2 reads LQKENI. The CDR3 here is CASSTGDRGETQYF. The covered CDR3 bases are TGTGCCAGCTCAACGGGGGACAGGGGAGAGACG.

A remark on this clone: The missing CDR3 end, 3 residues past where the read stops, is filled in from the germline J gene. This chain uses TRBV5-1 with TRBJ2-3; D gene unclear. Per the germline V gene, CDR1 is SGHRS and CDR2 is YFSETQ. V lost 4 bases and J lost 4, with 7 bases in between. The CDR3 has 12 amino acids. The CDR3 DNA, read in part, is TGCGCCAGCAGCCCAACATCAGATACG. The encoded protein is CASSPTSDT. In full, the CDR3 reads CASSPTSDTQYF.

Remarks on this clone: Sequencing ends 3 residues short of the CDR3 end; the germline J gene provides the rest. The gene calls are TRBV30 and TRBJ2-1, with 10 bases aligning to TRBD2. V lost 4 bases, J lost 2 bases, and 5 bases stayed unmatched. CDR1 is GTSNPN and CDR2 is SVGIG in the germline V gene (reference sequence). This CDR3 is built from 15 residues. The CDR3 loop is CAWTPGTSAYNEQFF. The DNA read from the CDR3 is TGTGCCTGGACGCCCGGGACTAGCGCCTACAATGAG.

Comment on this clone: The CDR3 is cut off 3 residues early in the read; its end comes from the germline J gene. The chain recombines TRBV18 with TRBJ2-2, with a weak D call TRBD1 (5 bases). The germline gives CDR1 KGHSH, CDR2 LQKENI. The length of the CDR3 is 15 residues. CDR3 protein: CASSPLSSGANVLFF. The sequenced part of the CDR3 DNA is TGTGCCAGCTCACCTTTAAGCTCTGGGGCCAACGTG.

The sequenced part of the CDR3 DNA is TGTGCCAGCTCACCACAGGGCAGGTCCTATAATTCACCC. Translation gives CASSPQGRSYNSP. The complete CDR3 sequence is CASSPQGRSYNSPLHF. V is TRBV18 and J is TRBJ1-6; D gene unclear. The read comes to an end 3 residues before the CDR3 does, leaving the germline J gene to fill in the end. Germline CDR1 KGHSH, CDR2 LQKENI. CDR3 length equals 16 residues. V lost 1 base and J lost 1, with 8 bases in between. The full variable domain, its missing parts supplied by reference TRBV18 and TRBJ1-6, is NAGVMQNPRHLVRRRGQEARLRCSPMKGHSHVYWYRQLPEEGLKFMVYLQKENIIDESGMPKERFSAEFPKEGPSILRIQQVVRGDSAAYFCASSPQGRSYNSPLHFGNGTRLTVT.

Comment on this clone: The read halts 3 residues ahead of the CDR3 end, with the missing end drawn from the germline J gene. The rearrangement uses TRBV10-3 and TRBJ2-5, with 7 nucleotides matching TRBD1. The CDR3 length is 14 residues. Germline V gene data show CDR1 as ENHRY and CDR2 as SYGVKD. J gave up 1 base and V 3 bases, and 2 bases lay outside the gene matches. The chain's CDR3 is CAISENRGQETQYF. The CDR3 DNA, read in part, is TGTGCCATCAGTGAAAACAGGGGCCAAGAGACC.

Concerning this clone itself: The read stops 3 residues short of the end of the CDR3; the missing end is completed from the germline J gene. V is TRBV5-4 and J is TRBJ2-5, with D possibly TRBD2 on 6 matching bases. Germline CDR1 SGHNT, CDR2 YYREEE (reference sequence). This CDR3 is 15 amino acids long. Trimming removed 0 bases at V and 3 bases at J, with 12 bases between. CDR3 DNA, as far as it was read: TGTGCCAGCAGCTTGGCCCTCCCGGGGGAAGAGACC. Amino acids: CASSLALPGEET. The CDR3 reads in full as CASSLALPGEETQYF.

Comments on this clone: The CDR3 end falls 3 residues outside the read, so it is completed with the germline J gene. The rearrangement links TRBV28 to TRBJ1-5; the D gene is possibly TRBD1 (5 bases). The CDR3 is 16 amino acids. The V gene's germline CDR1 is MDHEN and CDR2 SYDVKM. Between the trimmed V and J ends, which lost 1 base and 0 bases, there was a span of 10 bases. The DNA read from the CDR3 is TGTGCCAGCAGTTTATCACGGGGGAATAGCAATCAGCCC. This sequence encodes CASSLSRGNSNQP. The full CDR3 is CASSLSRGNSNQPQHF. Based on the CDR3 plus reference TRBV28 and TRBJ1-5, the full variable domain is DVKVTQSSRYLVKRTGEKVFLECVQDMDHENMFWYRQDPGLGLRLIYFSYDVKMKEKGDIPEGYSVSREKKERFSLILESASTNQTSMYLCASSLSRGNSNQPQHFGDGTRLSIL.

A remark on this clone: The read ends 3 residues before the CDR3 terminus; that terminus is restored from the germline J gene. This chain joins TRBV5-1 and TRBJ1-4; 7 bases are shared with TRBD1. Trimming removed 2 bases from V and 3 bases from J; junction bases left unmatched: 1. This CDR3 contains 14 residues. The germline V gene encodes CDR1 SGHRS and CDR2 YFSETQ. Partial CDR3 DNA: TGCGCCAGCAGCTTCGGGACAGCTAATGAAAAA. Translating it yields CASSFGTANEK. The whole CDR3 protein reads CASSFGTANEKLFF.

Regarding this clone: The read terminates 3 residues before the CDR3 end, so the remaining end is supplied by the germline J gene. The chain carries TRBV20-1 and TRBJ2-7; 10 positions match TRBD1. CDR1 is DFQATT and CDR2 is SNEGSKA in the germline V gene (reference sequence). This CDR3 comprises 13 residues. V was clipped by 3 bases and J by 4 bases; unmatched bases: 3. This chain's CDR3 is CSASGTGVYEQYF. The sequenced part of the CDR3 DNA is TGCAGTGCTAGTGGGACAGGGGTGTACGAG.

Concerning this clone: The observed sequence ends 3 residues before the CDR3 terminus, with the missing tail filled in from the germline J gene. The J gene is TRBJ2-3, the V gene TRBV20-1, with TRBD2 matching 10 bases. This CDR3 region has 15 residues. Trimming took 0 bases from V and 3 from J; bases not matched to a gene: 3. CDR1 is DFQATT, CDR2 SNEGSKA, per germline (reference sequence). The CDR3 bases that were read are TGCAGTGCTAGAGATCTGACTAGCGGGACAGATACG. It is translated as CSARDLTSGTDT. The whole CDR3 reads CSARDLTSGTDTQYF.

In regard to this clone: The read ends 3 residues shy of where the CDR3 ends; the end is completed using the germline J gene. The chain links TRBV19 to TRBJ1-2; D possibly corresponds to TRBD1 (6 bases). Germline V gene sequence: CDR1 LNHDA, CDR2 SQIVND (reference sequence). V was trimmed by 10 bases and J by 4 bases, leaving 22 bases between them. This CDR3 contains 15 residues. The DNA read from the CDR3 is TGTGCCACCAAAATCACAGGGCAAGGGGTCTATGGC. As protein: CATKITGQGVYG. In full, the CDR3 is CATKITGQGVYGYTF.

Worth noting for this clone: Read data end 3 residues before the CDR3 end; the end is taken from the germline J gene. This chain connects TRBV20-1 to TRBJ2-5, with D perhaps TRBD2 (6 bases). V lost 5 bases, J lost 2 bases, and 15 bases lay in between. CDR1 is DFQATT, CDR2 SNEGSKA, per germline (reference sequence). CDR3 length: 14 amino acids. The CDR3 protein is CSAYSGVNQETQYF. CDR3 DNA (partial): TGCAGTGCTTACTCGGGGGTGAATCAAGAGACC.

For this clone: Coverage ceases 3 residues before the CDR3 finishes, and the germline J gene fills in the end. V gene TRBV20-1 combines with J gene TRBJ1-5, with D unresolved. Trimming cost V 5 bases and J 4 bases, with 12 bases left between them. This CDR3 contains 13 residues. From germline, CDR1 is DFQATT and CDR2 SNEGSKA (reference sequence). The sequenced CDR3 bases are TGCAGTGCTGGGAGGACTTTTAATCAGCCC. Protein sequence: CSAGRTFNQP. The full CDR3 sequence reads CSAGRTFNQPQHF.

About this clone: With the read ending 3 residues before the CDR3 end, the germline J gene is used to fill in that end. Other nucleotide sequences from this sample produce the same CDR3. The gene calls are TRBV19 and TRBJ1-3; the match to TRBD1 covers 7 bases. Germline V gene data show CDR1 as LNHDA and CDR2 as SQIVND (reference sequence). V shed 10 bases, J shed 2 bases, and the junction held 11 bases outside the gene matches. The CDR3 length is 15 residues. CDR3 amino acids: CATADRARTGNTIYF. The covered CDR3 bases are TGTGCCACGGCAGACAGGGCCCGAACTGGAAACACC.

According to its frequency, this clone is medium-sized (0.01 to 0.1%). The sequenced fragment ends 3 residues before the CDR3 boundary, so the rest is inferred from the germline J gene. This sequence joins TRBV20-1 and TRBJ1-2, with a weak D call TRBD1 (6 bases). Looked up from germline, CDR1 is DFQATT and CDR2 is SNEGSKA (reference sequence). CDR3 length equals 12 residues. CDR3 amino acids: CSASEQGRGYTF. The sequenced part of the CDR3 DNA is TGCAGTGCCTCAGAACAGGGTCGGGGC.

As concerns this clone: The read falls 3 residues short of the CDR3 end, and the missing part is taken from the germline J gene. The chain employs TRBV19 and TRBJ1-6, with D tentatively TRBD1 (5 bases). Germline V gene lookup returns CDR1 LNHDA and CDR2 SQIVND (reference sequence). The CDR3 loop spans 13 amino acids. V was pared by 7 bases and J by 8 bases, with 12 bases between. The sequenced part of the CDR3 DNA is TGTGCCAGTACCCCGCGGGGGGATTCACCC. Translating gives CASTPRGDSP. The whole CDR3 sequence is CASTPRGDSPLHF.

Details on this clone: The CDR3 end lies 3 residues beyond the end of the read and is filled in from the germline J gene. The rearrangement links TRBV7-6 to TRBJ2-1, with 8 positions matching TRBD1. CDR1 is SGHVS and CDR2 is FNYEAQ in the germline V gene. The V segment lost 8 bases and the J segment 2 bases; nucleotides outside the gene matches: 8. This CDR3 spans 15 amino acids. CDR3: CASGSPGGTYNEQFF. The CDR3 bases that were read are TGTGCCAGCGGGTCGCCAGGGGGCACCTACAATGAG.